The sequence of this TCR beta chain was determined in a study of T-cell memory formation after mild COVID-19. TCRdb re-analysed the 5' RACE reads in MiXCR, keeping a single row per CDR3 protein. The sample has approximately 490,000 distinct CDR3 sequences; just over 20% are singletons. V gave up 3 bases and J gave up 2 bases, with 8 bases separating them. The CDR3 length is 12 residues. Germline-derived CDR1 and CDR2 are DFQATT and SNEGSKA (reference sequence). Sequences were obtained from PBMCs or a T cell subset sorted from them (not recorded which). The TCR comes from an adult woman who had mild COVID-19 (a few samples of this study predate the infection). Cell type and time point are not known. This chain joins TRBV20-1 and TRBJ2-7; D is uncertain. CDR3 nucleotide sequence: TGCAGTGCTAGTATAGACCCCTACGAGCAGTACTTC. Its protein product is CSASIDPYEQYF.